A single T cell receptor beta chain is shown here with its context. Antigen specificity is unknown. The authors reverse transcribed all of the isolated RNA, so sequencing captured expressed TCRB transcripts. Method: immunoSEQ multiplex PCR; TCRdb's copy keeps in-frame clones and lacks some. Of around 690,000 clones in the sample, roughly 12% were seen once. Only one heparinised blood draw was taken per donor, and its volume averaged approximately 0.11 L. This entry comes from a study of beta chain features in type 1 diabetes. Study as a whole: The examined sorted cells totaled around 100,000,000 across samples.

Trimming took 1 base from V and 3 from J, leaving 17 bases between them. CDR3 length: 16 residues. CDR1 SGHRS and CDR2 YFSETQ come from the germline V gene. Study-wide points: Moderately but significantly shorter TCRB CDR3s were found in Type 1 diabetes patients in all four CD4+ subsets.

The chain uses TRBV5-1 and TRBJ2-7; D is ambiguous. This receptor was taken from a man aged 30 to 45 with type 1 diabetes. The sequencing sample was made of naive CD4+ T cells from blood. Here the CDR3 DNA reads TGCGCCAGCAGCTTGATTCTAGGGCAGAATGACTACGAGCAGTACTTC. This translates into CASSLILGQNDYEQYF.